Given below is one T cell receptor (beta chain) in context. The antigen it binds to is not known. No base quality values were provided; no much bigger clone lies one nucleotide off. This sample stems from a study of cytomegalovirus exposure and HLA in healthy donors (TCRdb year 2017). Notes on the research overall: The 650 to 800 repertoires of the first cohort and the 120 validation repertoires were produced on the same platform, according to a later analysis. The study aimed to test whether cataloging public T cell receptors could reveal signatures of past pathogen exposure. In addition to the first cohort of 666 subjects, a separate validation cohort of 120 different subjects was used. To predict cytomegalovirus infection status, the study combined high-throughput TCR immunosequencing, statistical association of individual TCRs with disease status, and machine learning. The study at large found these results: The study gave a list of 150 to 200 TCR beta chains associated with cytomegalovirus. A later analysis lacked HLA typing for the validation cohort, so it scored co-occurrence in that cohort across all 120 or so repertoires. According to the authors, the approach could potentially be generalized to other disease states and immunological phenotypes. The classifier was reported to diagnose cytomegalovirus status with high specificity and sensitivity in both the original cohort and the validation cohort. In vitro tests confirmed that a few of the cytomegalovirus-associated TCR beta chains recognize cytomegalovirus antigens. Across donors, most TCR sequences were observed very rarely, whereas some public TCRs were present in many individuals. A later analysis found that TCRs clustered in the first cohort also tended to co-occur in the 120 validation repertoires, with 94% of cluster scores above 0.

The library was obtained by the immunoSEQ multiplex PCR assay. As for the authors' bioinformatics: A statistical classification framework was built to diagnose cytomegalovirus status from the catalog of TCR beta chain sequences. TCRdb limited this immuneACCESS table to in-frame rearrangements with V and J called. A share of clones is missing; checked studies link under half to unresolved V genes, and the rest is unexplained. V and J calls plus clone size are reproduced from that table; the DNA served to infer D and trimming. This sample gives under 200,000 clones in total; 85% to 90% of them show up just once. 5% to 7% of the sample belongs to the ten largest clones. The CDR3 runs 15 amino acids, cysteine and phenylalanine included. Of all the DNA, just the CDR3 is kept, 45 bases in frame from base 1. The germline V end is reduced by 4 bases and the J end by 6 bases; junction bases left unmatched: 4. CDR1 and CDR2 are drawn from the germline V gene: SGHTA, FQGTGA.

The donors belonged to the validation cohort of about 120 subjects, which was separate from the approximately 700-subject first cohort. The chain is made from TRBV7-3 and TRBJ2-2, with TRBD2 identical over 11 junction bases. The specimen was PBMCs. The receptor comes from a woman aged 30 to 39 in good health and CMV-seronegative. The CDR3 region has the sequence CASSSLAGVPGELFF. The DNA sequence is as follows: TGTGCCAGCAGCTCACTAGCGGGAGTTCCCGGGGAGCTGTTTTTT.